This is a list of T cell receptor beta chains from one sample in a study of blood T cell repertoires in COVID-19. Sequencing used immunoSEQ multiplex PCR; TCRdb keeps in-frame clones, though not all of them. The repertoire holds approximately 290,000 clones, with 90% as singletons. Sequenced sample: PBMCs or T cells enriched from blood (not recorded which). The receptors were gathered from a woman younger than 45 who had recovered from COVID-19. The CDR3 runs from the conserved cysteine through the conserved F or W. The order of the fields is V gene, J gene, CDR3 protein.

V gene: TRBV5-6; J gene: TRBJ2-5; CDR3 protein: CASSLIAGAETQYF
V gene: TRBV29-1; J gene: TRBJ2-3; CDR3 protein: CSVLFQTGTSGITDTQYF
V gene: TRBV2; J gene: TRBJ1-5; CDR3 protein: CASRESAGGWGQPQHF
V gene: TRBV19; J gene: TRBJ2-1; CDR3 protein: CASSRQGASDEQFF
V gene: TRBV5-6; J gene: TRBJ1-5; CDR3 protein: CASSFGLYSNQPQHF
V gene: TRBV6-1; J gene: TRBJ1-4; CDR3 protein: CASSEGTGVLQLFF
V gene: TRBV29-1; J gene: TRBJ1-2; CDR3 protein: CSAEGEGNYGYTF
V gene: TRBV28; J gene: TRBJ1-5; CDR3 protein: CASSAPGGGGTILSNQPQHF
V gene: TRBV7-2; J gene: TRBJ2-1; CDR3 protein: CASSSGLAGVVAGEQFF
V gene: TRBV21-1; J gene: TRBJ2-2; CDR3 protein: CASSKEKASGAGPGELFF
V gene: TRBV4-3; J gene: TRBJ2-7; CDR3 protein: CASSQDRQGHYEQYF
V gene: TRBV6-4; J gene: TRBJ1-2; CDR3 protein: CASSVSDRSYGYTF
V gene: TRBV6-5; J gene: TRBJ2-1; CDR3 protein: CASRQGQSNNEQFF
V gene: TRBV6-5; J gene: TRBJ1-2; CDR3 protein: CASSSGTGLGSYTF
V gene: TRBV28; J gene: TRBJ2-7; CDR3 protein: CASSSYPLTDYEQYF
V gene: TRBV10-3; J gene: TRBJ1-2; CDR3 protein: CAIRDRVGGYTF